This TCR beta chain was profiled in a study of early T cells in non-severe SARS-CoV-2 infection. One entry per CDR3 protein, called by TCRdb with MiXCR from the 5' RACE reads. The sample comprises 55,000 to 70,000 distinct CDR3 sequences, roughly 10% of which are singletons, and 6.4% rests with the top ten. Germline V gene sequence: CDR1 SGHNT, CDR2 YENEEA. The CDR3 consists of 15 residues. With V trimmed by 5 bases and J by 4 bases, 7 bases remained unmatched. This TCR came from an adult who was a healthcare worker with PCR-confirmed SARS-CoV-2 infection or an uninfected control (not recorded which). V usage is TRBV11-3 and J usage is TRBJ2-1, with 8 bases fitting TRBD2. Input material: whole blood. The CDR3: CASSVAGLAYNEQFF. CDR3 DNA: TGTGCCAGCAGCGTCGCAGGACTAGCTTACAATGAGCAGTTCTTC.